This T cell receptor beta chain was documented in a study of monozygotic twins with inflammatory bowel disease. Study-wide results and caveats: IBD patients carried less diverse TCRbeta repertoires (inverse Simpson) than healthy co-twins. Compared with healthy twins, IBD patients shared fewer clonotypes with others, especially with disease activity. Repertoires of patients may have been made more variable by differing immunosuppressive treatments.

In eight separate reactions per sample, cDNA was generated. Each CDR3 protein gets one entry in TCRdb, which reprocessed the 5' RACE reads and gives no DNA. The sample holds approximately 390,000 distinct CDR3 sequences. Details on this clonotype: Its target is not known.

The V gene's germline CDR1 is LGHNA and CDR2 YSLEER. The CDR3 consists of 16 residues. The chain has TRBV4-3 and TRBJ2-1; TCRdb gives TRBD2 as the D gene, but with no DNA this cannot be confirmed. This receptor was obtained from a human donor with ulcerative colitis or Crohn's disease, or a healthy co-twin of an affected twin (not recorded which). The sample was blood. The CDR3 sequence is CASSQTLAGRYNEQFF.